Shown below are 27 T cell receptor beta chains from a single sample sequenced in a study of vaccination and CD4 T cells after COVID-19. These receptors are not linked to any known antigen. The treatment here: roughly 11-day PBMC culture with coronavirus spike peptide pools or control peptides (ViraFEST assay). Sequencing of the DNA from cultured CD4+ T cells was carried out with the Oncomine TCR Beta short-read assay. Via MiXCR, TCRdb re-called the PCR reads, giving one row per CDR3 protein. The sample records more than 13,000 distinct CDR3 sequences, 20% to 25% being singletons. Sequenced here: CD4+ T cells from blood, cultured in vitro, sampled after SARS-CoV-2 vaccination. The source is a human donor who had recovered from COVID-19.

This clonotype is deemed medium-sized (0.01 to 0.1%). The CDR3 loop reads CASSPNRAENQPQHF. The CDR3 nucleotides are TGTGCCAGCAGTCCCAATAGGGCGGAGAATCAGCCCCAGCATTTT. The chain recombines TRBV27 with TRBJ1-5; no clear D. This CDR3 has 15 amino acids. Germline assignment: CDR1 MNHEY and CDR2 SMNVEV (reference sequence). Trimming left V 5 bases short and J 4 bases short, with 15 bases between.

This clonotype has more than one count but fewer than ten. CDR3 in DNA: TGTGCCAGCAGCCAAACAGGGGGCGGGGGCTACACCTTC. Protein sequence: CASSQTGGGGYTF. The J gene is TRBJ1-2, the V gene TRBV3-1; 9 bases agree with TRBD1. J was trimmed by 8 bases and V by 2 bases; bases with no gene match: 3. The germline gives CDR1 LGHDT, CDR2 YNNKEL (reference sequence). The CDR3 sequence is 13 residues long.

The chain combines TRBV6-2 or TRBV6-3 with TRBJ2-7; TRBD2 might be the D (7 bases). Per the germline V gene, CDR1 is MNHEY and CDR2 is SVGEGT. CDR3 length equals 15 residues. Trimming removed 6 bases from V and 0 bases from J, with 15 bases in between. The CDR3 is CASSPRGGTSYEQYF. The CDR3, as DNA: TGTGCCAGCAGCCCTAGGGGGGGCACCTCCTACGAGCAGTACTTC.

The rearrangement links TRBV7-2 to TRBJ1-5, with TRBD1 as a possible D gene (6 bases). V lost 1 base to trimming and J lost 0 bases, with 10 bases between them. This CDR3 comprises 16 residues. Per the germline V gene, CDR1 is SGHTA and CDR2 is FQGNSA. As DNA, the CDR3 is TGTGCCAGCAGCTTAGGGACAGCGTATAGCAATCAGCCCCAGCATTTT. Residues: CASSLGTAYSNQPQHF.

The V gene is TRBV6-1, the J gene TRBJ2-7, with D tentatively TRBD1 or TRBD2 (5 bases each). V lost 5 bases, J lost 4 bases, and 15 bases lay in between. Germline V lookup: CDR1 MNHNS, CDR2 SASEGT. This CDR3 is 14 amino acids long. CDR3 loop: CASSPQGTGYEQYF. For the CDR3, the DNA is TGTGCCAGCAGTCCCCAGGGTACGGGATACGAGCAGTACTTC.

The V and J genes are TRBV19 and TRBJ2-7; weak D call: TRBD1 (6 bases). This CDR3 contains 20 residues. Germline CDR1 and CDR2: LNHDA and SQIVND (reference sequence). With 10 bases removed from V and 4 bases from J, the gap between germline ends came to 38 bases. The chain's CDR3 is CATNKSSHISSRTADYEQYF. The CDR3 nucleotides are TGTGCCACGAATAAGTCGAGTCATATTAGTTCGAGGACAGCCGATTACGAGCAGTACTTC.

This clonotype was found a few times. J is TRBJ2-5 and V is TRBV7-2, with D unresolved. The CDR3 is 14 residues long. The V gene lost 1 base and the J gene lost 5 bases, with 11 bases spanning the gap. Per germline, CDR1 SGHTA and CDR2 FQGNSA. In DNA, the CDR3 is TGTGCCAGCAGCTTAGGTCCCAGGATGGAGACCCAGTACTTC. It yields the protein CASSLGPRMETQYF.

This clonotype was detected only a few times. This chain connects TRBV30 to TRBJ2-7, with D perhaps matching TRBD1 (5 bases). V was pared by 3 bases and J by 6 bases, with 18 bases between. This CDR3 region has 14 residues. The germline gives CDR1 GTSNPN, CDR2 SVGIG (reference sequence). In DNA, the CDR3 is TGTGCCTGGAGGGCCCGAACAGGTACGGCCGAGCAGTACTTC. Its protein is CAWRARTGTAEQYF.

The chain uses TRBV5-1 and TRBJ2-7; D gene ambiguous. The CDR3 is 12 amino acids. Between the trimmed V and J ends, which lost 1 base and 0 bases, there was a span of 2 bases. The germline CDR1 and CDR2 sequences are SGHRS and YFSETQ. As DNA, the CDR3 is TGCGCCAGCAGCTTGAGCTCCTACGAGCAGTACTTC. Amino acids: CASSLSSYEQYF.

Sample share makes this clonotype medium-sized (0.01 to 0.1%). V gene TRBV5-1 combines with J gene TRBJ2-7; either TRBD1 or TRBD2 may fit D (5 bases each). This CDR3 region has 14 residues. Germline V gene data show CDR1 as SGHRS and CDR2 as YFSETQ. The ends were cut back, 0 bases at V and 7 bases at J, with 14 bases in the middle. The CDR3 DNA reads as TGCGCCAGCAGCTTGGTCGGGGCAGTGTGGGAGCAGTACTTC. Translation gives CASSLVGAVWEQYF.

V usage is TRBV6-1 and J usage is TRBJ2-7; 13 positions agree with TRBD2. The J segment lost 2 bases and the V segment lost 10 bases, leaving 14 bases of the junction unmatched. CDR1 and CDR2 from the germline V gene are MNHNS and SASEGT. CDR3 length: 17 amino acids. The CDR3 reads CATQTGTSGNSAYEQYF. The CDR3, as DNA: TGTGCCACCCAAACCGGGACTAGCGGGAATTCCGCCTACGAGCAGTACTTC.

The chain joins TRBV30 to TRBJ1-5; the D gene is possibly TRBD1 (5 bases). The V end was cut by 3 bases, the J end by 6 bases, with 15 bases between. Germline CDR1 is GTSNPN and CDR2 is SVGIG (reference sequence). The CDR3 has 14 amino acids. CDR3 DNA sequence: TGTGCCTGGAGCGAAGGTCCTAGGGGTCAGCCCCAGCATTTT. Its protein is CAWSEGPRGQPQHF.

The chain combines TRBV18 with TRBJ1-2, with 9 bases lining up with TRBD1. Germline trimming cut 5 bases from V and 12 bases from J; bases unmatched to any gene: 10. CDR1 and CDR2 from the germline V gene are KGHSH and LQKENI. The CDR3 extends over 13 amino acids. CDR3 nucleotides: TGTGCCAGCTCATCCACCGGGACAGGGAGAGACACCTTC. This codes for CASSSTGTGRDTF.

The chain employs TRBV20-1 and TRBJ2-7, with D perhaps matching TRBD1 (6 bases). The CDR3 length is 12 residues. Germline V CDR1 and CDR2: DFQATT, SNEGSKA (reference sequence). V lost 5 bases, J lost 5 bases, and 13 bases lay in between. DNA for the CDR3: TGCAGTGCTGAGGTGACAGGTCACGAGCAGTACTTC. Amino acids: CSAEVTGHEQYF.

This clonotype has only a few counts. The chain recombines TRBV7-9 with TRBJ2-5; D is undetermined. The CDR3 is made up of 15 amino acids. Trimming cost V 1 base and J 2 bases, with 11 bases left between them. Germline V gene data show CDR1 as SEHNR and CDR2 as FQNEAQ (reference sequence). The CDR3 DNA reads TGTGCCAGCAGCTTAGTCGCCGCCAGTCAAGAGACCCAGTACTTC. Amino acid sequence: CASSLVAASQETQYF.

The chain recombines TRBV6-1 with TRBJ2-3; 9 nucleotides match TRBD1. The CDR3 sequence is 11 residues long. Germline V gene sequence: CDR1 MNHNS, CDR2 SASEGT. V shed 9 bases, J shed 9 bases, and the junction held 4 bases outside the gene matches. This CDR3 is CARLGQGTQYF. CDR3 bases: TGTGCCAGGTTAGGACAGGGGACGCAGTATTTT.

The chain carries TRBV25-1 and TRBJ2-3, with D perhaps matching TRBD2 (6 bases). Germline CDR1 and CDR2: MGHDK and SYGVNS. V lost 7 bases, J lost 5 bases, and 16 bases lay in between. There are 14 residues in the CDR3. The CDR3 sequence is CASTLGDLKDTQYF. Here the CDR3 DNA reads TGTGCCAGCACCCTGGGGGACTTAAAAGATACGCAGTATTTT.

The chain carries TRBV7-3 and TRBJ2-2; D is perhaps TRBD1 (5 bases). V was clipped by 5 bases and J by 4 bases, with 11 bases between them. The CDR3 is 14 residues long. Germline assignment: CDR1 SGHTA and CDR2 FQGTGA. In nucleotides, the CDR3 is TGTGCCAGCAGCCCAAGGGGCACCACCGGGGAGCTGTTTTTT. It is translated as CASSPRGTTGELFF.

V usage is TRBV28 and J usage is TRBJ2-2; TRBD2 matches 12 bases. The CDR3 length is 18 residues. Unmatched junction bases numbered 18, after V lost 11 bases and J lost 5 bases. Germline V gives CDR1 MDHEN, CDR2 SYDVKM. CDR3 loop: CAAALGGLAGLRTGELFF. The CDR3 nucleotides are TGTGCCGCGGCCCTGGGCGGACTAGCGGGATTGCGTACCGGGGAGCTGTTTTTT.

This clonotype was seen only a few times. The chain links TRBV6-1 to TRBJ2-7; TRBD2 is a possible D gene (6 bases). Trimming cost V 5 bases and J 4 bases, with 15 bases left between them. The CDR3 is 14 amino acids. Germline-derived CDR1 and CDR2 are MNHNS and SASEGT. The CDR3 spells CASSRERAGYEQYF. CDR3 coding DNA: TGTGCCAGCAGTCGCGAGCGGGCTGGGTACGAGCAGTACTTC.

The chain couples TRBV6-1 to TRBJ1-2; 7 bases are shared with TRBD1. The CDR3 runs to 15 residues. CDR1 MNHNS and CDR2 SASEGT come from the germline V gene. The trim removed 6 bases at V and 6 bases at J, leaving 13 bases unmatched. CDR3 residues: CASRTTGAGLHGYTF. The CDR3 DNA sequence: TGTGCCAGCAGGACAACAGGGGCCGGACTACATGGCTACACCTTC.

This rearrangement joins TRBV4-2 to TRBJ2-2, with D possibly TRBD2 on 6 matching bases. Trimming stripped 1 base from V and 13 bases from J, with 13 bases between. The CDR3 is made up of 13 amino acids. Germline V CDR1 and CDR2: LGHNA, YNFKEQ. In nucleotides, the CDR3 is TGTGCCAGCAGCCAAGGGCGGGATAGTGGGCTGTTTTTT. It translates to CASSQGRDSGLFF.

The chain uses TRBV29-1 and TRBJ2-7; possibly TRBD1 or TRBD2 for D (5 bases each). Trimming took 2 bases from V and 3 from J, leaving 17 bases between them. CDR3 length: 15 residues. Germline V CDR1 and CDR2: SQVTM, ANQGSEA. CDR3 region: CSVESPGTAYYEQYF. The CDR3 DNA is TGCAGCGTTGAATCCCCCGGGACGGCCTACTACGAGCAGTACTTC.

This clonotype was detected a few times. The chain uses TRBV4-3 and TRBJ1-6; TRBD1 is a possible D gene (5 bases). Trimming pared 0 bases from V and 7 bases from J, leaving 10 bases between. Germline V gene sequence: CDR1 LGHNA, CDR2 YSLEER. This CDR3 spans 15 amino acids. CDR3 protein: CASSQETGVNSPLHF. CDR3 bases: TGCGCCAGCAGCCAAGAAACAGGAGTGAATTCACCCCTCCACTTT.

The V gene is TRBV7-2, the J gene TRBJ2-7; a weak D match, TRBD1 (6 bases). Trimming removed 5 bases at V and 0 bases at J, with 17 bases between. This CDR3 region has 16 residues. The germline CDR1 and CDR2 sequences are SGHTA and FQGNSA. The CDR3 region is CASSEGHLMSSYEQYF. CDR3 DNA sequence: TGTGCCAGCAGCGAGGGACATTTAATGTCCTCCTACGAGCAGTACTTC.

The rearrangement uses TRBV11-2 and TRBJ1-1; 7 positions agree with TRBD1. Per the germline V gene, CDR1 is SGHAT and CDR2 is FQNNGV. CDR3 length equals 19 residues. J was trimmed by 1 base and V by 0 bases; bases with no gene match: 14. The CDR3 nucleotides read TGTGCCAGCAGCTTAGAGGTGACAGGGCGTTTAGGTCGGAACACTGAAGCTTTCTTT. This sequence encodes CASSLEVTGRLGRNTEAFF.

The rearrangement links TRBV5-1 to TRBJ1-1; no firm D call. V was cut by 4 bases and J by 5 bases, with 18 bases left in between. Germline V gene data show CDR1 as SGHRS and CDR2 as YFSETQ. The CDR3 covers 15 residues. CDR3 sequence reads: CASSANAGLGTEAFF. CDR3 DNA: TGCGCCAGCAGCGCCAACGCCGGGCTGGGGACTGAAGCTTTCTTT.